The 13 T cell receptor beta chains reported below all come from one sample, sequenced in a study of identical twins. TCRdb re-derived calls from the 5' RACE reads in MiXCR, one entry per CDR3 protein. Of about 520,000 distinct CDR3 sequences in the sample, 22% are singletons; the top ten hold about 0.93%. This same sample was also part of a study on T cells expressing NK-cell markers.

The sequencing input was CD4+ T cells sorted from blood. These receptors were taken from a woman under 30 in good health.

This clonotype came up many times. The chain recombines TRBV29-1 with TRBJ2-1, with D hard to call. CDR1 is SQVTM and CDR2 is ANQGSEA in the germline V gene. V was clipped by 7 bases and J by 7 bases, with 17 bases between them. CDR3 length equals 13 residues. The CDR3 spells CSGASIGANEQFF. The CDR3 DNA reads TGCAGCGGGGCTTCGATAGGCGCGAATGAGCAGTTCTTC.

This chain joins TRBV20-1 and TRBJ1-6, with unresolved D. The germline CDR1 and CDR2 sequences are DFQATT and SNEGSKA (reference sequence). V dropped 1 base and J dropped 5 bases, with 6 bases sitting between them. The CDR3 runs to 13 residues. DNA for the CDR3: TGCAGTGCTAGAGGCAGGAATAATTCACCCCTCCACTTT. Its translation is CSARGRNNSPLHF.

V is TRBV7-8 and J is TRBJ1-6; the D gene is possibly TRBD1 (5 bases). The germline V gene has CDR1 SGHVS and CDR2 FQNEAQ. Trimming took 4 bases from V and 7 from J, leaving 17 bases between them. The CDR3 has 16 amino acids. CDR3 nucleotides: TGTGCCAGCAGCTGGTTTAAGGGACGGCAGAATTCACCCCTCCACTTT. Protein product: CASSWFKGRQNSPLHF.

This clonotype was counted once. A much bigger clone sits one base away, suggesting this may be a read error. V gene TRBV24-1 combines with J gene TRBJ2-1, with D uncertain. This CDR3 is 11 amino acids long. The V gene's germline CDR1 is KGHDR and CDR2 SFDVKD. V was trimmed by 6 bases and J by 5 bases, leaving 4 bases between them. The CDR3 DNA reads TGTGCCACCAGTTACGACAATGAGCAGTTCTTC. It encodes CATSYDNEQFF.

V and J are TRBV25-1 and TRBJ1-1; TRBD1 is a possible D gene (5 bases). CDR3 length: 12 residues. The V end was cut by 6 bases, the J end by 11 bases, with 16 bases between. Per germline, CDR1 MGHDK and CDR2 SYGVNS. The CDR3 loop reads CASREEEGPAFF. Written as DNA, the CDR3 is TGTGCCAGCAGAGAGGAAGAGGGACCGGCTTTCTTT.

This clonotype has only a few counts. V gene TRBV6-1 combines with J gene TRBJ1-1; D ambiguous. This CDR3 region has 12 residues. The V gene's germline CDR1 is MNHNS and CDR2 SASEGT. Trimming removed 3 bases from V and 6 bases from J, with 8 bases in between. CDR3 amino acids: CASSDGWPEAFF. CDR3 coding DNA: TGTGCCAGCAGTGATGGATGGCCTGAAGCTTTCTTT.

This clonotype was detected once. The V call is TRBV7-6, the J call TRBJ1-3; D call uncertain. Germline V CDR1 and CDR2: SGHVS, FNYEAQ. V dropped 1 base and J dropped 2 bases, with 9 bases sitting between them. This CDR3 contains 15 residues. The CDR3 sequence is CASSLGGVTGNTIYF. Written as DNA, the CDR3 is TGTGCCAGCAGCTTAGGAGGAGTAACTGGAAACACCATATATTTT.

This clonotype was observed a handful of times. The gene calls are TRBV27 and TRBJ2-1, with a tentative D call TRBD2 (5 bases). The V gene's germline CDR1 is MNHEY and CDR2 SMNVEV (reference sequence). The CDR3 contains 13 residues. V was trimmed by 8 bases and J by 5 bases, leaving 13 bases between them. CDR3 coding DNA: TGTGCCAGCGCGCAGAGGGTTGACAATGAGCAGTTCTTC. The encoded protein is CASAQRVDNEQFF.

The J gene is TRBJ2-7, the V gene TRBV7-2; D is uncertain. V lost 4 bases to trimming and J lost 3 bases, with 13 bases between them. In germline, CDR1 is SGHTA, CDR2 FQGNSA. The CDR3 runs to 14 residues. The CDR3 is CASSSPGGFYEQYF. DNA of the CDR3: TGTGCCAGCAGCTCCCCCGGCGGCTTCTACGAGCAGTACTTC.

The V gene is TRBV12-5, the J gene TRBJ2-7; D possibly corresponds to TRBD2 (5 bases). CDR1 is LGHNT and CDR2 is FRNRAP in the germline V gene. The CDR3 runs 13 residues. The V and J ends lost 6 bases and 3 bases respectively, with 12 bases between them. CDR3 sequence: CASGRTGIYEQYF. The DNA of the CDR3 is TGTGCTAGTGGGCGAACCGGGATCTACGAGCAGTACTTC.

This clonotype was seen more than once but under ten times. The chain uses TRBV7-9 and TRBJ2-7; TRBD1 might be the D (5 bases). Germline CDR1 and CDR2: SEHNR and FQNEAQ (reference sequence). This CDR3 comprises 14 residues. Trimming took off 5 bases at V and 6 bases at J, with 17 bases between the two ends. In DNA form, the CDR3 reads TGTGCCAGCAGCGCAAGTAGGGGTTGGGCCGAGCAGTACTTC. Amino acid sequence: CASSASRGWAEQYF.

V is TRBV19 and J is TRBJ1-1; D might be TRBD1 (6 bases). Germline CDR1 reads LNHDA; CDR2 reads SQIVND (reference sequence). V lost 10 bases to trimming and J lost 5 bases, with 17 bases between them. The CDR3 spans 13 residues. This CDR3 reads CATRDRSGTEAFF. The CDR3 nucleotides read TGTGCCACTCGTGACAGGTCTGGGACTGAAGCTTTCTTT.

The chain uses TRBV11-2 and TRBJ2-1, with D perhaps TRBD2 (6 bases). V dropped 0 bases and J dropped 2 bases, with 11 bases sitting between them. This CDR3 spans 16 amino acids. The V gene's germline CDR1 is SGHAT and CDR2 FQNNGV. This CDR3 reads CASSLERLATYNEQFF. The CDR3 region has the DNA TGTGCCAGCAGCTTAGAGCGGCTAGCGACCTACAATGAGCAGTTCTTC.